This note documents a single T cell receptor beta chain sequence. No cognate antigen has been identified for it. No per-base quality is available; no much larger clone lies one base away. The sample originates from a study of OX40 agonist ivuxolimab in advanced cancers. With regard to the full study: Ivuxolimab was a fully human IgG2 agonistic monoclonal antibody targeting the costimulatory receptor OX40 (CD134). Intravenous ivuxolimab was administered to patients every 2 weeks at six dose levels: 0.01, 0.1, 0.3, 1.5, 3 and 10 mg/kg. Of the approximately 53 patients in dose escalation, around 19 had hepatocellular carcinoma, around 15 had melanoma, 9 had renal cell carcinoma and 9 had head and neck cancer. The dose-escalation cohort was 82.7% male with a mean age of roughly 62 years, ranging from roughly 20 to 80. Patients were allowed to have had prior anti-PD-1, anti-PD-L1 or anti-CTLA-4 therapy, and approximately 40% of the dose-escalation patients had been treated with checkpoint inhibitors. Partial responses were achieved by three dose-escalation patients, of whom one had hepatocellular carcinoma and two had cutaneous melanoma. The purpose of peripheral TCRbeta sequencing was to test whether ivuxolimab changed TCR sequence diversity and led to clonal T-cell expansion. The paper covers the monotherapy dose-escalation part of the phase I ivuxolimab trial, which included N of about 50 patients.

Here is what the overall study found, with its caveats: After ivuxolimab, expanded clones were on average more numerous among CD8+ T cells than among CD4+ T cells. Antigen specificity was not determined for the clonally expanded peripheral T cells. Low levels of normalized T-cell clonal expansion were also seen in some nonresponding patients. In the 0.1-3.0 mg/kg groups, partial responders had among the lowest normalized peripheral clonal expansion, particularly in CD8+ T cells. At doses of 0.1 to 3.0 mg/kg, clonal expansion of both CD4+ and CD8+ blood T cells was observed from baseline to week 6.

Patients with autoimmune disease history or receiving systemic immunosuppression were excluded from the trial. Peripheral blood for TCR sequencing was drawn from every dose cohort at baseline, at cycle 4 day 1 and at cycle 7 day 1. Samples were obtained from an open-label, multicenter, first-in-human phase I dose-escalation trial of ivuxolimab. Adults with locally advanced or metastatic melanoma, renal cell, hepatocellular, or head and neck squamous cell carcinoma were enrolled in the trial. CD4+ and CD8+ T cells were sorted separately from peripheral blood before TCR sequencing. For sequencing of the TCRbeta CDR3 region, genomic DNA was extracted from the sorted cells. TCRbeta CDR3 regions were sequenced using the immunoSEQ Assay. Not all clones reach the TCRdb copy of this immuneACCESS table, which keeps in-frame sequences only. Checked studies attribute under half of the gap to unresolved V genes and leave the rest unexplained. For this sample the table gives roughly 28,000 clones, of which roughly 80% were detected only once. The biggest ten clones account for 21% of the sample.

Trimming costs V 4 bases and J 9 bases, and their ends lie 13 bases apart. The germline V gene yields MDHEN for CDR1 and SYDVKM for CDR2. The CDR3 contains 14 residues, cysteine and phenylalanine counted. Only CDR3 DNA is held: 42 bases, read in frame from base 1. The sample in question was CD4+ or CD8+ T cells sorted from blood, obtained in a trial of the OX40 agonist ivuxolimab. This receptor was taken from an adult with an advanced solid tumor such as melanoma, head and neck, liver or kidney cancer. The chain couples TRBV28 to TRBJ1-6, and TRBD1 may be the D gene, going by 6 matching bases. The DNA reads TGTGCCAGCAGTTCCCCCGGGGGCAGTTCACCCCTCCACTTT. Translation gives CASSSPGGSSPLHF.